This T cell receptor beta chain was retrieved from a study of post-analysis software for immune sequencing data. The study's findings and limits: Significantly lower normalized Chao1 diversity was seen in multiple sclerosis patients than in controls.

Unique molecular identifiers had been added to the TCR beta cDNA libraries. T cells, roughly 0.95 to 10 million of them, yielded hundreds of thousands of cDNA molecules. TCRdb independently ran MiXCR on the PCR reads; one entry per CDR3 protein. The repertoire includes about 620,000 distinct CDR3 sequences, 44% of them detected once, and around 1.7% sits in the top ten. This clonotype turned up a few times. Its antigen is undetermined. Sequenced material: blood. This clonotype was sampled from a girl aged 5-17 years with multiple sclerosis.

CDR3 region: CASSWTLAGGTDTQYF. Written as DNA, the CDR3 is TGTGCCAGCAGCTGGACGCTAGCGGGAGGCACAGATACGCAGTATTTT. The chain uses TRBV12-3 or TRBV12-4 and TRBJ2-3; 10 bases are shared with TRBD2. V shed 6 bases and J 1 base; nucleotides not matched to a gene: 7. This CDR3 is 16 amino acids long.